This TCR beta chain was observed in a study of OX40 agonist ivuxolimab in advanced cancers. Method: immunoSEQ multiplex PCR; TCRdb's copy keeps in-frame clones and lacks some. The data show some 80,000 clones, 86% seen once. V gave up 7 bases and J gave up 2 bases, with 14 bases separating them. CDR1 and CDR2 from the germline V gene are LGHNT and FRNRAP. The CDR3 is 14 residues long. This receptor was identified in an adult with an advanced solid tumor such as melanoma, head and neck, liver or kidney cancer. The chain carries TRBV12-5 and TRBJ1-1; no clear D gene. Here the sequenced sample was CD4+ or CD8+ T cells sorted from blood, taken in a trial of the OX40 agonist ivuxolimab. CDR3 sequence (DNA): TGTGCTAGTGCCTGGAGGGAAATTAACACTGAAGCTTTCTTT. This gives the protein CASAWREINTEAFF.